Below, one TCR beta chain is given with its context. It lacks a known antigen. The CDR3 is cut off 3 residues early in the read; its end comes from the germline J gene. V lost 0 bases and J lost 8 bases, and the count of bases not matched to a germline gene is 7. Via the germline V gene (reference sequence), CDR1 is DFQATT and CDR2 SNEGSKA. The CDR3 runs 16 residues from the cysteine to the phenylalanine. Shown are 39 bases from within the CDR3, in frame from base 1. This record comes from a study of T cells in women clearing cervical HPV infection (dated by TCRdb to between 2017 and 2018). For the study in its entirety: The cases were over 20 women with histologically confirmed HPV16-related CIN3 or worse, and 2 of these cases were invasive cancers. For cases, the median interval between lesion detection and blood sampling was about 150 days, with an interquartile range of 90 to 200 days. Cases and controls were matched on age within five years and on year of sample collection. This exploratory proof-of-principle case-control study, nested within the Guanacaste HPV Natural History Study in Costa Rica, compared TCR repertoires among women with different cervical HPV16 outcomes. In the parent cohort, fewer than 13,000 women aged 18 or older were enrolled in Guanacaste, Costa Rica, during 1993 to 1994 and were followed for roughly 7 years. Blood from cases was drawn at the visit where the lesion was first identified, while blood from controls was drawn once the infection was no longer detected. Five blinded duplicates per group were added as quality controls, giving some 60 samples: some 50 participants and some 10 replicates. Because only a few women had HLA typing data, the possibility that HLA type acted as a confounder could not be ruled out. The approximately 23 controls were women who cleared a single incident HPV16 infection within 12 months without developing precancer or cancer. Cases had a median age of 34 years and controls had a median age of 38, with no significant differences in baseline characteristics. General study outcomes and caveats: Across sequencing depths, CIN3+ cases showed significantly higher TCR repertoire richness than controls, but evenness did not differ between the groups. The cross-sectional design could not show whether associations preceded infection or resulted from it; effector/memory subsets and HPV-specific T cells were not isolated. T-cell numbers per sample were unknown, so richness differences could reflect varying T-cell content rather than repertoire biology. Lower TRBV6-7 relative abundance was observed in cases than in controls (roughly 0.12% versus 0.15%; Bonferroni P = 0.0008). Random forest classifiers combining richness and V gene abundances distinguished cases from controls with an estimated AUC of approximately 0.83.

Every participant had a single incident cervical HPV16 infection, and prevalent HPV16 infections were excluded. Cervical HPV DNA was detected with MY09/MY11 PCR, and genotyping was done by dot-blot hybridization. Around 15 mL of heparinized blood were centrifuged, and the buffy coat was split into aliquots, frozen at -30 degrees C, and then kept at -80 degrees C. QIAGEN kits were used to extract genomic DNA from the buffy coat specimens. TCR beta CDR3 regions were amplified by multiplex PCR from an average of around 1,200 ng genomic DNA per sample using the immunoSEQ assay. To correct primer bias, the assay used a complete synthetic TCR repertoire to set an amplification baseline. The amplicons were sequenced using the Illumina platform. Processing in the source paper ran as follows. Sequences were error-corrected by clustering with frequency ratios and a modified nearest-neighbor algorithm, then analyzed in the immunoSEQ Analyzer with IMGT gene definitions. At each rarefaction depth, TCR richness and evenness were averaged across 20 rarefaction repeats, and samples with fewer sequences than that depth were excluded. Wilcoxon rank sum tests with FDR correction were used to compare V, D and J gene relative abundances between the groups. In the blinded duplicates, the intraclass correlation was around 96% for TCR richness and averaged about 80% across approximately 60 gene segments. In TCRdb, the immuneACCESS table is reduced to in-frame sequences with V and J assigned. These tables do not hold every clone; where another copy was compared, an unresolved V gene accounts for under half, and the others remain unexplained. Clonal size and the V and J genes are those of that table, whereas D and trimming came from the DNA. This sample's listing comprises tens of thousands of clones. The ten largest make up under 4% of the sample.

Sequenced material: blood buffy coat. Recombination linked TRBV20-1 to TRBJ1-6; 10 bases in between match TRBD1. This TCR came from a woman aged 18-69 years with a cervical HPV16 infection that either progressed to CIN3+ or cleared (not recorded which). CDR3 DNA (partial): TGCAGTGCTAGAGATCTGACAGGGGGCGCTTATTCACCC. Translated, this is CSARDLTGGAYSP. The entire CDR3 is CSARDLTGGAYSPLHF.